This TCR beta chain comes out of a study of T cell responses to AZD1222 COVID-19 vaccine. Assay: immunoSEQ multiplex PCR; the TCRdb copy retains only in-frame clones and omits some. The sample carries some 140,000 clones, 93% recorded once. The ends were cut back, 3 bases at V and 6 bases at J, with 15 bases in the middle. Germline lookup yields CDR1 SGDLS and CDR2 YYNGEE. The CDR3 has 14 residues. Sequencing used peripheral blood, obtained on day 0 of AZD1222 vaccination. The receptor was derived from an adult in good health. This chain joins TRBV9 and TRBJ1-1; D is perhaps TRBD1 (5 bases). The CDR3 loop is CASSAGDVQPEAFF. CDR3 DNA sequence: TGTGCCAGCAGCGCCGGGGACGTACAACCTGAAGCTTTCTTT.